These T cell receptor beta chains were read from a single sample in a study of T cells in Graves' hyperthyroidism and ophthalmopathy. TCRdb itself ran the multiplex PCR reads through MiXCR, one entry per CDR3 protein. The sample lists 300,000 or so distinct CDR3 sequences, 18% seen once, with 45% to 50% in the top ten. Sample: blood. These receptors all stem from a woman aged 50 to 60 with Graves' hyperthyroidism. Both conserved end residues are part of each CDR3. The D gene is left open where the match is weak. Clone size is shown for a subset of rows, as once, few, many or a class of expanded clone.

>TRBJ2-1|few|TRBV9|NA
CASSVSTGASYNEQFF
TGTGCCAGCAGCGTATCGACAGGAGCCTCCTACAATGAGCAGTTCTTC
>TRBJ2-2|NA|TRBV29-1|TRBD2
CSAATSGSSTGELFF
TGCAGCGCGGCAACTAGCGGGAGTTCCACCGGGGAGCTGTTTTTT
>TRBJ1-6|NA|TRBV12-3/TRBV12-4|NA
CASSLGVNSPLHF
TGTGCCAGCAGTTTAGGGGTTAATTCACCCCTCCACTTT
>TRBJ2-6|once|TRBV12-3/TRBV12-4|TRBD2
CASSFGGLAGGRRGGANVLTF
TGTGCCAGCAGCTTTGGTGGGCTAGCGGGGGGGCGGAGAGGTGGGGCCAACGTCCTGACTTTC
>TRBJ1-3|NA|TRBV10-3|TRBD1
CAISWTGEADTIYF
TGTGCCATCAGTTGGACAGGGGAAGCGGACACCATATATTTT
>TRBJ1-6|few|TRBV6-1|NA
CATTTEYLSPLHF
TGTGCCACCACGACGGAGTACCTTTCACCCCTCCACTTT
>TRBJ1-6|NA|TRBV5-1|TRBD1
CASSSRGQGSYNSPLHF
TGCGCCAGCAGCTCCAGGGGGCAGGGGTCCTATAATTCACCCCTCCACTTT
>TRBJ2-3|NA|TRBV27|TRBD2
CASSLSGTSGITTTQYF
TGTGCCAGCAGTCTGTCCGGGACTAGCGGGATAACGACTACGCAGTATTTT
>TRBJ1-4|few|TRBV20-1|NA
CSARGGTGEKLFF
TGCAGTGCTAGGGGCGGGACGGGTGAAAAACTGTTTTTT
>TRBJ2-5|many|TRBV30|NA
CAWSVNQETQYF
TGTGCCTGGAGTGTCAACCAAGAGACCCAGTACTTC